What follows describes a single T cell receptor (beta chain). The target antigen is unknown. Assay: immunoSEQ multiplex PCR; the TCRdb copy retains only in-frame clones and omits some. The sample carries 25,000 to 30,000 clones, roughly 78% recorded once. The data originate from a study of T cell responses to AZD1222 COVID-19 vaccine. Overall study: Pooled together were second doses at about 4 or about 12 weeks. Study findings and constraints: No day 14 peak samples; only post-peak repertoires were characterized. With dominance at 160-218 and 743-854, vaccine-associated CD4 TCRs spanned spike. White British ancestry dominated among donors, who included more females, and clonal diversity was possibly underestimated.

The CDR3 contains 17 residues. The germline CDR1 and CDR2 sequences are SGHAT and FQNNGV. V was cut by 6 bases and J by 2 bases, with 19 bases left in between. This receptor was obtained from an adult in good health. The sequences come from peripheral blood, collected on day 0 of AZD1222 vaccination. V usage is TRBV11-2 and J usage is TRBJ2-2; either TRBD1 or TRBD2 may fit D (5 bases each). The CDR3 sequence is CASSLGQWDPNTGELFF. CDR3 bases: TGTGCCAGCAGTCTAGGGCAGTGGGACCCAAACACCGGGGAGCTGTTTTTT.